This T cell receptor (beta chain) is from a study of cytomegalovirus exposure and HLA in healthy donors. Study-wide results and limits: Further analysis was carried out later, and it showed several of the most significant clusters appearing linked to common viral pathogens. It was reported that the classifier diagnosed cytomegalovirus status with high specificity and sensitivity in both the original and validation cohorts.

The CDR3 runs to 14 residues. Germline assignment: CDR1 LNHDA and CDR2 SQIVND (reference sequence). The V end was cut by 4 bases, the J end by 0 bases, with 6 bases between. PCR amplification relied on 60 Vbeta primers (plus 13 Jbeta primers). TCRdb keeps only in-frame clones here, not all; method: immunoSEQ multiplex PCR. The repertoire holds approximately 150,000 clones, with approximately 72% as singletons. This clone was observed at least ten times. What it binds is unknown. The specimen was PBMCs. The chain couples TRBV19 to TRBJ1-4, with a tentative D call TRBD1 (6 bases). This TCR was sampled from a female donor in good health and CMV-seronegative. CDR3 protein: CASSRTATNEKLFF. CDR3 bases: TGTGCCAGTAGTAGGACAGCAACTAATGAAAAACTGTTTTTT.